This T cell receptor (beta chain) emerged from a study of neoadjuvant anti-PD-1 for oral cavity cancer. Profiling relied on immunoSEQ multiplex PCR, and the TCRdb table lists in-frame clones only, not all of them. Found here are approximately 15,000 clones, approximately 79% of them singletons; the top ten hold more than 2.5%. The CDR3 sequence is 15 residues long. Germline V gene sequence: CDR1 MGHDK, CDR2 SYGVNS. The V gene lost 3 bases and the J gene lost 8 bases, with 16 bases spanning the gap. The sample consisted of PBMCs, taken before nivolumab (anti-PD-1) treatment. This receptor was obtained from a person aged 40-85 years with oral cavity squamous cell carcinoma. V is TRBV25-1 and J is TRBJ1-4; unclear D gene. This CDR3 is CASSDPYGPVEKLFF. CDR3 sequence (DNA): TGTGCCAGCAGTGATCCCTACGGGCCGGTGGAAAAACTGTTTTTT.